A selection of T cell receptor beta chains follows, all from one sample in a study of cytomegalovirus exposure and HLA in healthy donors. Sequencing was performed with immunoSEQ multiplex PCR; in TCRdb, only in-frame clones are kept and a portion is missing. The sample shows roughly 120,000 clones, roughly 93% of them seen only once. The specimen sequenced was PBMCs. These receptors all stem from a woman under 30 in good health and CMV-seronegative. Both conserved end residues are part of each CDR3. Each record gives: D gene, J gene, V gene, clone size, CDR3 protein, CDR3 DNA. The D gene is left open where the match is weak. Size is omitted from some rows. Given values are once, few, many or a class for expanded clones.

d_gene: NA; j_gene: TRBJ2-3; v_gene: TRBV6-5; abundance: NA; CDR3aa: CASSYHISDTQYF; CDR3nt: TGTGCCAGCAGTTACCACATTTCGGATACGCAGTATTTT
d_gene: TRBD2; j_gene: TRBJ2-1; v_gene: TRBV7-7; abundance: NA; CDR3aa: CASSVSGSDNEQFF; CDR3nt: TGTGCTAGCAGCGTTAGCGGGAGCGACAATGAGCAGTTCTTC
d_gene: NA; j_gene: TRBJ2-2; v_gene: TRBV2; abundance: NA; CDR3aa: CASSERVNTGELFF; CDR3nt: TGTGCCAGCAGTGAAAGAGTAAACACCGGGGAGCTGTTTTTT
d_gene: TRBD1; j_gene: TRBJ1-1; v_gene: TRBV6-5; abundance: NA; CDR3aa: CASSYQEGAGTEAFF; CDR3nt: TGTGCCAGCAGTTACCAGGAGGGGGCGGGGACTGAAGCTTTCTTT
d_gene: TRBD2; j_gene: TRBJ2-1; v_gene: TRBV13; abundance: NA; CDR3aa: CASSLDDGLAGEQFF; CDR3nt: TGTGCCAGCAGCTTAGACGATGGGCTAGCGGGTGAGCAGTTCTTC
d_gene: NA; j_gene: TRBJ1-2; v_gene: TRBV27; abundance: NA; CDR3aa: CASSFPGGGYTF; CDR3nt: TGTGCCAGCAGTTTCCCGGGGGGGGGCTACACCTTC
d_gene: NA; j_gene: TRBJ1-6; v_gene: TRBV30; abundance: NA; CDR3aa: CAWSERLVSPLHF; CDR3nt: TGTGCCTGGAGTGAACGACTGGTTTCACCCCTCCACTTT
d_gene: NA; j_gene: TRBJ2-5; v_gene: TRBV2; abundance: once; CDR3aa: CASSEAPGQQYF; CDR3nt: TGTGCCAGCAGTGAAGCGCCGGGACAACAGTACTTC
d_gene: TRBD1; j_gene: TRBJ1-2; v_gene: TRBV2; abundance: NA; CDR3aa: CASKVSPGQGYGYTF; CDR3nt: TGTGCCAGCAAAGTTTCGCCAGGACAGGGCTATGGCTACACCTTC
d_gene: TRBD2; j_gene: TRBJ2-7; v_gene: TRBV5-1; abundance: NA; CDR3aa: CASSLAGRGGDEQYF; CDR3nt: TGCGCCAGCAGCTTGGCCGGGCGGGGGGGTGACGAGCAGTACTTC
d_gene: NA; j_gene: TRBJ2-1; v_gene: TRBV28; abundance: NA; CDR3aa: CASNSPRRGNEQFF; CDR3nt: TGTGCCAGCAATTCCCCCCGTAGGGGTAATGAGCAGTTCTTC
d_gene: TRBD1; j_gene: TRBJ2-5; v_gene: TRBV7-9; abundance: NA; CDR3aa: CASSRGQGAETQYF; CDR3nt: TGTGCCAGCAGCCGGGGACAGGGGGCAGAGACCCAGTACTTC
d_gene: NA; j_gene: TRBJ2-3; v_gene: TRBV11-2; abundance: NA; CDR3aa: CASSQTGDTQYF; CDR3nt: TGTGCCAGCAGCCAAACGGGGGATACGCAGTATTTT
d_gene: NA; j_gene: TRBJ2-3; v_gene: TRBV9; abundance: NA; CDR3aa: CASSVQGGDTQYF; CDR3nt: TGTGCCAGCAGCGTCCAGGGAGGAGATACGCAGTATTTT
d_gene: NA; j_gene: TRBJ1-4; v_gene: TRBV28; abundance: NA; CDR3aa: CASSRQFEKLFF; CDR3nt: TGTGCCAGCAGCCGACAGTTTGAAAAACTGTTTTTT
d_gene: TRBD1; j_gene: TRBJ2-7; v_gene: TRBV5-1; abundance: once; CDR3aa: CASSLEPRQGIVEQYF; CDR3nt: TGCGCCAGCAGCTTGGAACCACGACAGGGGATCGTTGAGCAGTACTTC
d_gene: NA; j_gene: TRBJ1-2; v_gene: TRBV27; abundance: NA; CDR3aa: CASRQTGFTYGYTF; CDR3nt: TGTGCCAGCAGGCAGACAGGTTTTACATATGGCTACACCTTC
d_gene: TRBD1; j_gene: TRBJ2-7; v_gene: TRBV29-1; abundance: NA; CDR3aa: CSVHRTGGNEQYF; CDR3nt: TGCAGCGTCCACCGGACAGGGGGCAACGAGCAGTACTTC
d_gene: TRBD1; j_gene: TRBJ2-2; v_gene: TRBV27; abundance: NA; CDR3aa: CASSFLGTGAETGELFF; CDR3nt: TGTGCCAGCAGTTTTTTAGGGACAGGGGCGGAGACCGGGGAGCTGTTTTTT
d_gene: TRBD1; j_gene: TRBJ1-4; v_gene: TRBV28; abundance: NA; CDR3aa: CASDTGVDEKLFF; CDR3nt: TGTGCCAGTGATACAGGGGTCGATGAAAAACTGTTTTTT
d_gene: TRBD2; j_gene: TRBJ2-1; v_gene: TRBV11-2; abundance: NA; CDR3aa: CASSLATSDGRQFF; CDR3nt: TGTGCCAGCAGCTTAGCGACTAGCGACGGTCGGCAGTTCTTC
d_gene: NA; j_gene: TRBJ1-3; v_gene: TRBV9; abundance: NA; CDR3aa: CASSVAAGSGNTIYF; CDR3nt: TGTGCCAGCAGCGTAGCCGCGGGCTCTGGAAACACCATATATTTT
d_gene: TRBD1; j_gene: TRBJ1-3; v_gene: TRBV2; abundance: NA; CDR3aa: CASLGQGGGNTIYF; CDR3nt: TGTGCCAGCTTGGGACAGGGCGGTGGAAACACCATATATTTT
d_gene: NA; j_gene: TRBJ2-1; v_gene: TRBV19; abundance: NA; CDR3aa: CASSISRGGFYNEQFF; CDR3nt: TGTGCCAGTAGTATAAGTAGGGGGGGGTTCTACAATGAGCAGTTCTTC
d_gene: NA; j_gene: TRBJ2-1; v_gene: TRBV6-1; abundance: NA; CDR3aa: CASSEAYGPQPYNEQFF; CDR3nt: TGTGCCAGCAGTGAAGCTTATGGCCCTCAACCCTACAATGAGCAGTTCTTC
d_gene: TRBD2; j_gene: TRBJ2-1; v_gene: TRBV16; abundance: NA; CDR3aa: CASSRQLAGGRNEQFF; CDR3nt: TGTGCCAGCAGCCGCCAACTAGCGGGGGGTCGCAATGAGCAGTTCTTC
d_gene: TRBD1; j_gene: TRBJ2-5; v_gene: TRBV5-6; abundance: NA; CDR3aa: CASSFAGQGAETQYF; CDR3nt: TGTGCCAGCAGCTTCGCAGGACAGGGCGCGGAGACCCAGTACTTC
d_gene: NA; j_gene: TRBJ1-6; v_gene: TRBV29-1; abundance: few; CDR3aa: CSVLEAVNSPLHF; CDR3nt: TGCAGCGTTTTGGAGGCAGTAAATTCACCCCTCCACTTT
d_gene: NA; j_gene: TRBJ2-1; v_gene: TRBV5-1; abundance: NA; CDR3aa: CASSSLLQGTNEQFF; CDR3nt: TGCGCCAGCAGCTCCCTTTTACAGGGAACGAATGAGCAGTTCTTC
d_gene: TRBD2; j_gene: TRBJ2-1; v_gene: TRBV7-2; abundance: NA; CDR3aa: CASSLSSGGYNEQFF; CDR3nt: TGTGCCAGCAGCTTATCTAGCGGGGGGTACAATGAGCAGTTCTTC
d_gene: TRBD1; j_gene: TRBJ2-7; v_gene: TRBV6-5; abundance: NA; CDR3aa: CASSQGQVTYEQYF; CDR3nt: TGTGCCAGCAGTCAAGGACAGGTTACCTACGAGCAGTACTTC
d_gene: NA; j_gene: TRBJ1-2; v_gene: TRBV6-5; abundance: once; CDR3aa: CASGKNYGYTF; CDR3nt: TGTGCCAGCGGCAAGAACTATGGCTACACCTTC
d_gene: TRBD2; j_gene: TRBJ2-7; v_gene: TRBV6-4; abundance: NA; CDR3aa: CASSVESSGTYEQYF; CDR3nt: TGTGCCAGCAGTGTTGAGTCTAGCGGTACCTACGAGCAGTACTTC
d_gene: TRBD2; j_gene: TRBJ2-3; v_gene: TRBV27; abundance: NA; CDR3aa: CASSYIAGGPPDTQYF; CDR3nt: TGTGCCAGCAGTTACATAGCGGGGGGGCCCCCAGATACGCAGTATTTT
d_gene: NA; j_gene: TRBJ1-2; v_gene: TRBV9; abundance: once; CDR3aa: CASSVAGDYLYGYTF; CDR3nt: TGTGCCAGCAGCGTAGCAGGGGACTACCTCTATGGCTACACCTTC
d_gene: TRBD1; j_gene: TRBJ2-5; v_gene: TRBV11-2; abundance: NA; CDR3aa: CASSSLLNPGQGHRETQYF; CDR3nt: TGTGCCAGCAGCTCCCTATTAAACCCGGGACAGGGTCATCGAGAGACCCAGTACTTC
d_gene: NA; j_gene: TRBJ2-1; v_gene: TRBV6-1; abundance: NA; CDR3aa: CASSAGGPPANEQFF; CDR3nt: TGTGCCAGCAGTGCGGGGGGCCCTCCCGCCAATGAGCAGTTCTTC
d_gene: TRBD1; j_gene: TRBJ1-1; v_gene: TRBV6-6; abundance: NA; CDR3aa: CASSAQGAPTEAFF; CDR3nt: TGTGCCAGCAGCGCTCAGGGGGCGCCCACTGAAGCTTTCTTT
d_gene: TRBD2; j_gene: TRBJ2-7; v_gene: TRBV19; abundance: NA; CDR3aa: CASSISWSGMYF; CDR3nt: TGTGCCAGTAGTATTTCCTGGAGCGGGATGTACTTC
d_gene: NA; j_gene: TRBJ2-1; v_gene: TRBV7-8; abundance: NA; CDR3aa: CASSLSPTHEQFF; CDR3nt: TGTGCCAGCAGCCTATCCCCAACGCATGAGCAGTTCTTC
d_gene: NA; j_gene: TRBJ1-2; v_gene: TRBV2; abundance: NA; CDR3aa: CASRGDAGGHGYTF; CDR3nt: TGTGCCAGCAGGGGGGACGCGGGGGGGCATGGCTACACCTTC
d_gene: TRBD1; j_gene: TRBJ2-5; v_gene: TRBV5-1; abundance: once; CDR3aa: CASSLADRTGGGETQYF; CDR3nt: TGCGCCAGCAGCTTGGCGGACAGGACAGGGGGCGGAGAGACCCAGTACTTC
d_gene: NA; j_gene: TRBJ1-1; v_gene: TRBV7-3; abundance: NA; CDR3aa: CASSFDWNTEAFF; CDR3nt: TGTGCCAGCAGCTTTGACTGGAACACTGAAGCTTTCTTT
d_gene: NA; j_gene: TRBJ2-3; v_gene: TRBV5-5; abundance: NA; CDR3aa: CASAQFNAFTDTQYF; CDR3nt: TGTGCCAGCGCCCAGTTCAACGCATTCACAGATACGCAGTATTTT
d_gene: TRBD2; j_gene: TRBJ2-5; v_gene: TRBV15; abundance: NA; CDR3aa: CATSRVSASGSTGETQYF; CDR3nt: TGTGCCACCAGCAGAGTGTCGGCTAGCGGGAGCACGGGGGAGACCCAGTACTTC
d_gene: TRBD2; j_gene: TRBJ2-1; v_gene: TRBV6-5; abundance: NA; CDR3aa: CASSYSLAGGLEQFF; CDR3nt: TGTGCCAGCAGTTACTCATTAGCGGGGGGGCTTGAGCAGTTCTTC
d_gene: NA; j_gene: TRBJ1-2; v_gene: TRBV4-1; abundance: once; CDR3aa: CASSNTLRYYGYTF; CDR3nt: TGCGCCAGCAGTAACACCTTACGCTACTATGGCTACACCTTC
d_gene: NA; j_gene: TRBJ1-2; v_gene: TRBV6-1; abundance: NA; CDR3aa: CASRTGGGLRTF; CDR3nt: TGTGCCAGCAGGACGGGTGGGGGACTGAGGACCTTC
d_gene: TRBD2; j_gene: TRBJ2-3; v_gene: TRBV9; abundance: NA; CDR3aa: CASSVTSGKGDTQYF; CDR3nt: TGTGCCAGCAGCGTCACTAGCGGAAAGGGAGATACGCAGTATTTT
d_gene: NA; j_gene: TRBJ2-7; v_gene: TRBV11-2; abundance: NA; CDR3aa: CASSLERDEQYF; CDR3nt: TGTGCCAGCAGCTTAGAGCGAGACGAGCAGTACTTC
d_gene: NA; j_gene: TRBJ1-1; v_gene: TRBV4-1; abundance: NA; CDR3aa: CASSQDVSRGTEAFF; CDR3nt: TGCGCCAGCAGCCAAGATGTGAGCCGGGGCACTGAAGCTTTCTTT
d_gene: TRBD2; j_gene: TRBJ2-1; v_gene: TRBV5-1; abundance: NA; CDR3aa: CASSRYGLAGDGYNEQFF; CDR3nt: TGCGCCAGCAGCAGATATGGACTAGCGGGAGATGGCTACAATGAGCAGTTCTTC
d_gene: TRBD2; j_gene: TRBJ2-3; v_gene: TRBV5-4; abundance: once; CDR3aa: CASSLETSGGGTDTQYF; CDR3nt: TGTGCCAGCAGCTTGGAGACTAGCGGGGGGGGCACAGATACGCAGTATTTT
d_gene: NA; j_gene: TRBJ2-7; v_gene: TRBV27; abundance: once; CDR3aa: CASSLFFGYEQYF; CDR3nt: TGTGCCAGCAGTTTATTCTTCGGCTACGAGCAGTACTTC
d_gene: TRBD2; j_gene: TRBJ2-1; v_gene: TRBV19; abundance: NA; CDR3aa: CASSSALAGVSNEQFF; CDR3nt: TGTGCCAGTAGTTCCGCTCTAGCGGGGGTTTCCAATGAGCAGTTCTTC
d_gene: TRBD2; j_gene: TRBJ2-7; v_gene: TRBV28; abundance: NA; CDR3aa: CASSMTSGYEQYF; CDR3nt: TGTGCCAGCAGTATGACTAGCGGGTACGAGCAGTACTTC
d_gene: NA; j_gene: TRBJ2-7; v_gene: TRBV21-1; abundance: NA; CDR3aa: CASSTSFPGTGTYEQYF; CDR3nt: TGTGCCAGCAGCACCTCTTTCCCCGGGACAGGCACCTACGAGCAGTACTTC
d_gene: NA; j_gene: TRBJ1-2; v_gene: TRBV6-5; abundance: NA; CDR3aa: CASSYSEAGAYGYTF; CDR3nt: TGTGCCAGCAGTTACTCGGAGGCCGGTGCCTATGGCTACACCTTC
d_gene: NA; j_gene: TRBJ2-1; v_gene: TRBV11-2; abundance: NA; CDR3aa: CASSLGLDNEQFF; CDR3nt: TGTGCCAGCAGCCTGGGACTGGACAATGAGCAGTTCTTC
d_gene: NA; j_gene: TRBJ2-7; v_gene: TRBV19; abundance: NA; CDR3aa: CASSIIGGLAYEQYF; CDR3nt: TGTGCCAGTAGTATAATCGGGGGGCTGGCCTACGAGCAGTACTTC